This TCR beta chain was captured in a study of blood T cell repertoires in COVID-19. Overall study context: Collection of acute and convalescent COVID-19 samples took place in the United States, Italy and Spain.

Measured with immunoSEQ multiplex PCR; TCRdb has only the in-frame clones, and not every one. The data contain nearly 300,000 clones, approximately 89% of them singletons. With 4 bases clipped from V and 6 bases from J, the junction kept 12 bases outside the gene matches. Germline V gene lookup returns CDR1 MDHEN and CDR2 SYDVKM. CDR3 length: 15 amino acids. The source is a woman younger than 45 who had recovered from COVID-19. Source material: peripheral blood. The V and J genes are TRBV28 and TRBJ2-7; 7 nucleotides line up with TRBD2. CDR3 region: CASSSGTIYLREQYF. For the CDR3, the DNA is TGTGCCAGCAGTTCCGGGACTATCTACCTACGCGAGCAGTACTTC.